The TCR beta chain described here comes from a study of cytomegalovirus exposure and HLA in healthy donors. The donors were in the 120-subject validation cohort, distinct from the approximately 670-subject first cohort. The CDR3 is made up of 15 amino acids. The trim removed 6 bases at V and 4 bases at J, leaving 11 bases unmatched. The V gene's germline CDR1 is MNHNY and CDR2 SVGAGI (reference sequence). Measured with immunoSEQ multiplex PCR; TCRdb has only the in-frame clones, and not every one. The table records more than 150,000 clones, roughly 80% of them present only once. The V and J genes are TRBV6-6 and TRBJ1-2, with 7 nucleotides matching TRBD1. This clonotype was obtained from a woman in her late teens or twenties in good health and CMV-seropositive. Sample: PBMCs. CDR3 in amino acids: CASRADREAGYGYTF. In DNA form, the CDR3 reads TGTGCCAGCAGGGCAGACAGGGAAGCAGGCTATGGCTACACCTTC.